Following are 11 T cell receptor beta chains from one sample sequenced in a study of blood T cell repertoires in COVID-19. Repertoires were generated with immunoSEQ multiplex PCR, while TCRdb's copy carries only in-frame clones and drops some. The table shows 240,000 or so clones, with around 86% occurring only once. Sequenced material: peripheral blood. The origin of the receptors is a man aged 30-40 years who had recovered from COVID-19.

The chain joins TRBV5-1 to TRBJ1-2; 8 bases align to TRBD1. This CDR3 is 13 amino acids long. CDR1 and CDR2 from the germline V gene are SGHRS and YFSETQ. The V gene end was trimmed by 4 bases and the J gene end by 8 bases; junction bases not matched to a gene: 7. CDR3 protein: CASSPTGVEGYTF. CDR3 coding DNA: TGCGCCAGCAGCCCGACAGGGGTGGAAGGCTACACCTTC.

In its sample, this clone was seen once. The chain employs TRBV19 and TRBJ2-1; 11 bases align to TRBD2. After removal of 3 bases from V and 10 bases from J, the junction contained 8 bases not matched to a gene. The CDR3 contains 15 residues. Looked up from germline, CDR1 is LNHDA and CDR2 is SQIVND (reference sequence). CDR3 coding DNA: TGTGCCAGTAGTATCGCGCTAGCGGGGGGAAGGGAGCAGTTCTTC. It is translated as CASSIALAGGREQFF.

The rearrangement uses TRBV7-8 and TRBJ1-1, with D possibly matching TRBD1 (5 bases). This CDR3 contains 17 residues. Between the trimmed V and J ends, which lost 0 bases and 0 bases, there was a span of 14 bases. Germline assignment: CDR1 SGHVS and CDR2 FQNEAQ. CDR3 sequence (DNA): TGTGCCAGCAGCTTAGCCCACGGGGGGATTATGAACACTGAAGCTTTCTTT. It is translated as CASSLAHGGIMNTEAFF.

This chain connects TRBV9 to TRBJ2-2; the D is unclear. Germline CDR1 SGDLS, CDR2 YYNGEE. Trimming cost V 3 bases and J 1 base, with 10 bases left between them. The CDR3 extends over 15 amino acids. CDR3: CASSDPHRNTGELFF. CDR3 bases: TGTGCCAGCAGCGACCCGCACAGGAACACCGGGGAGCTGTTTTTT.

A few counts support this clone. This rearrangement joins TRBV18 to TRBJ1-3; D ambiguous. The germline gives CDR1 KGHSH, CDR2 LQKENI. V was cut by 5 bases and J by 0 bases, with 14 bases left in between. The CDR3 totals 16 residues. CDR3 protein: CASSLGGLGSGNTIYF. The DNA of the CDR3 is TGTGCCAGCTCATTAGGCGGACTGGGCTCTGGAAACACCATATATTTT.

This chain uses TRBV6-4 with TRBJ1-1; the match to TRBD1 covers 8 bases. CDR1 and CDR2 (germline): MRHNA, SNTAGT. The CDR3 length is 14 residues. J lost 4 bases, V lost 6 bases, and 7 bases had no gene match. The chain's CDR3 is CASRPGQASTEAFF. As DNA, the CDR3 is TGTGCCAGCAGACCGGGACAGGCTTCCACTGAAGCTTTCTTT.

This chain links TRBV2 with TRBJ1-2; a possible D gene is TRBD1 (6 bases). This CDR3 has 14 amino acids. V was cut by 6 bases and J by 8 bases, with 19 bases left in between. Germline assignment: CDR1 SNHLY and CDR2 FYNNEI. The CDR3 region is CASRVSGGHEGYTF. The DNA for the CDR3 is TGTGCCAGCAGGGTATCTGGGGGCCACGAGGGCTACACCTTC.

This clone was seen repeatedly, ten times or more. The rearrangement uses TRBV4-1 and TRBJ1-2; D gene ambiguous. The CDR3 covers 15 residues. Trimming removed 1 base at V and 3 bases at J, with 12 bases between. Germline assignment: CDR1 MGHRA and CDR2 YSYEKL. The CDR3 region is CASSQAVAFHYGYTF. The CDR3 DNA sequence: TGCGCCAGCAGCCAAGCGGTCGCATTCCACTATGGCTACACCTTC.

This clone was recorded a few times. The rearrangement links TRBV7-9 to TRBJ1-1; a weak D match, TRBD1 (6 bases). The CDR3 has 14 residues. Trimming removed 5 bases from V and 3 bases from J, with 13 bases in between. Germline values: CDR1 SEHNR, CDR2 FQNEAQ (reference sequence). CDR3 residues: CASSRGGGDTEAFF. For the CDR3, the DNA is TGTGCCAGCAGCAGAGGGGGTGGAGACACTGAAGCTTTCTTT.

The chain recombines TRBV5-1 with TRBJ2-1; TRBD2 matches 11 bases. The CDR3 is 17 residues long. Losses at the gene ends were 6 bases for V and 0 bases for J; bases not matched to a gene: 8. CDR1 and CDR2 from the germline V gene are SGHRS and YFSETQ. This chain's CDR3 is CASKGLAGGPSYNEQFF. Written as DNA, the CDR3 is TGCGCCAGCAAGGGCCTAGCGGGGGGTCCCTCCTACAATGAGCAGTTCTTC. Full variable domain (outside the CDR3, taken from reference TRBV5-1 and TRBJ2-1): KAGVTQTPRYLIKTRGQQVTLSCSPISGHRSVSWYQQTPGQGLQFLFEYFSETQRNKGNFPGRFSGRQFSNSRSEMNVSTLELGDSALYLCASKGLAGGPSYNEQFFGPGTRLTVL.

This chain connects TRBV28 to TRBJ2-2; possibly TRBD1 for D (5 bases). The CDR3 runs to 14 residues. Trimming cost V 4 bases and J 1 base, with 7 bases left between them. Germline CDR1 reads MDHEN; CDR2 reads SYDVKM. In nucleotides, the CDR3 is TGTGCCAGCAGTTCCACAGGGAACACCGGGGAGCTGTTTTTT. Translated: CASSSTGNTGELFF. Complete variable domain (other parts from reference TRBV28 and TRBJ2-2): DVKVTQSSRYLVKRTGEKVFLECVQDMDHENMFWYRQDPGLGLRLIYFSYDVKMKEKGDIPEGYSVSREKKERFSLILESASTNQTSMYLCASSSTGNTGELFFGEGSRLTVL.